This TCR beta chain was documented in a study of control samples from healthy donors and cancer patients (TCRdb year 2020). With regard to this clone: What antigen it recognizes has not been identified. Qualities for individual bases were not recorded, and no much larger clone is one base off.

Germline trimming amounts to 9 bases on V and 7 bases on J, with 7 as the count of junction bases outside the gene matches. CDR3 length: 15 amino acids, cysteine to phenylalanine. Only the CDR3 region is kept as DNA, spanning 45 bases read in frame from base 1. CDR1 MNHEY and CDR2 SVGAGI were looked up in the germline V gene. Libraries were constructed by the immunoSEQ multiplex PCR assay. TCRdb retrieved this table from immuneACCESS and kept in-frame rearrangements only. Not all clones are present; in checked studies, unresolved V genes account for under half, and no reason is known for the remainder. The sample table shows 130,000 to 150,000 clones, and around 90% are seen once. Around 4.7% of the sample is held by the ten biggest clonotypes.

The sequence was collected from a man in his thirties or forties in good health. The rearrangement joined TRBV6-5 to TRBJ2-1; the junction holds 15 bases that match TRBD2. Sequenced: blood. The CDR3 here reads CASRTSGRASNEQFF. The base sequence is TGTGCCAGTCGGACTAGCGGGAGGGCCTCGAATGAGCAGTTCTTC.